These 32 T cell receptor beta chains were all obtained from the same sample, sequenced in a study of neurological immune-mediated disorders. One entry per CDR3 protein results from TCRdb running MiXCR on the 5' RACE reads. The table lists about 120,000 distinct CDR3 sequences, roughly 3.2% of them singletons. The sample comprised PBMCs. These TCRs come from a woman in her 30s with multiple sclerosis.

This clonotype was detected ten times or more. In nucleotides, the CDR3 is TGCGCCAGCAGCTTGGAGCCGAGATACAATGAGCAGTTCTTC. Translated: CASSLEPRYNEQFF. The J gene is TRBJ2-1, the V gene TRBV5-1; D is unclear. V lost 0 bases and J 4 bases, leaving 8 bases between the germline ends. In germline, CDR1 is SGHRS, CDR2 YFSETQ. CDR3 length: 14 residues.

This clonotype was seen repeatedly, ten times or more. This chain links TRBV7-9 with TRBJ2-1; TRBD2 matches 8 bases. The V segment lost 5 bases and the J segment 9 bases; nucleotides outside the gene matches: 15. Germline values: CDR1 SEHNR, CDR2 FQNEAQ (reference sequence). The CDR3 is 16 amino acids. The CDR3 loop is CASSEGLAGPQGEQFF. The DNA of the CDR3 is TGTGCCAGCAGCGAGGGGCTAGCGGGCCCGCAGGGTGAGCAGTTCTTC.

This clonotype occurred many times. This rearrangement joins TRBV20-1 to TRBJ2-3, with D possibly matching TRBD1 (5 bases). The CDR3 spans 12 residues. V was trimmed by 8 bases and J by 6 bases, leaving 15 bases between them. From germline, CDR1 is DFQATT and CDR2 SNEGSKA (reference sequence). CDR3 nucleotides: TGCAGTACCTTAAGGGGCGTGGATACGCAGTATTTT. This encodes CSTLRGVDTQYF.

This clonotype was picked up many times. This chain uses TRBV5-1 with TRBJ1-1; a weak D match, TRBD1 (5 bases). Germline CDR1 and CDR2: SGHRS and YFSETQ. There are 15 residues in the CDR3. V shed 6 bases and J shed 1 base, with 16 bases lying between them. The CDR3 loop is CASTIGGVSNTEAFF. In nucleotides, the CDR3 is TGCGCCAGCACCATTGGAGGGGTCTCGAACACTGAAGCTTTCTTT.

The chain is built from TRBV20-1 and TRBJ1-4, with D possibly TRBD1 on 6 matching bases. The germline gives CDR1 DFQATT, CDR2 SNEGSKA (reference sequence). CDR3 length: 14 residues. V shed 5 bases and J shed 7 bases, with 17 bases lying between them. CDR3 protein: CSAQTGGHGEKLFF. In DNA, the CDR3 is TGCAGTGCTCAGACCGGGGGGCACGGTGAAAAACTGTTTTTT.

This clonotype was detected many times. The chain couples TRBV7-2 to TRBJ1-5; a possible D gene is TRBD1 (6 bases). Between the trimmed V and J ends, which lost 2 bases and 5 bases, there was a span of 10 bases. Germline loops: CDR1 SGHTA, CDR2 FQGNSA. CDR3 length equals 14 residues. The CDR3 nucleotides are TGTGCCAGCAGCTTACGGACAGCCGATCAGCCCCAGCATTTT. This translates into CASSLRTADQPQHF. Supplemented by reference TRBV7-2 and TRBJ1-5, the full variable domain reads GAGVSQSPSNKVTEKGKDVELRCDPISGHTALYWYRQSLGQGLEFLIYFQGNSAPDKSGLPSDRFSAERTGGSVSTLTIQRTQQEDSAVYLCASSLRTADQPQHFGDGTRLSIL.

This clonotype came up many times. The V call is TRBV5-1, the J call TRBJ2-5, with 7 positions matching TRBD1. The trim removed 3 bases at V and 5 bases at J, leaving 13 bases unmatched. The CDR3 consists of 16 residues. CDR1 and CDR2 from the germline V gene are SGHRS and YFSETQ. CDR3 DNA sequence: TGCGCCAGCAGCTCTACACAGGGGTGGATAGTGGAGACCCAGTACTTC. The encoded protein is CASSSTQGWIVETQYF. Complete variable domain (other parts from reference TRBV5-1 and TRBJ2-5): KAGVTQTPRYLIKTRGQQVTLSCSPISGHRSVSWYQQTPGQGLQFLFEYFSETQRNKGNFPGRFSGRQFSNSRSEMNVSTLELGDSALYLCASSSTQGWIVETQYFGPGTRLLVL.

This clonotype was observed at least ten times. The genes are TRBV6-5 and TRBJ2-1; 7 nucleotides match TRBD2. V was pared by 4 bases and J by 6 bases, with 3 bases of the junction left unmatched. The CDR3 sequence is 13 residues long. Germline values: CDR1 MNHEY, CDR2 SVGAGI. The CDR3 bases are TGTGCCAGCAGTTCCGAGCGGGGCAATGAGCAGTTCTTC. Protein sequence: CASSSERGNEQFF.

This clonotype was seen at least ten times. The chain has TRBV4-1 and TRBJ1-2; D gene uncertain. The CDR3 covers 15 residues. In germline, CDR1 is MGHRA, CDR2 YSYEKL. V lost 7 bases and J lost 1, with 16 bases in between. CDR3 sequence reads: CASTHGRHLNYGYTF. CDR3 nucleotide sequence: TGCGCCAGCACCCACGGAAGACACCTTAACTATGGCTACACCTTC.

This clonotype was recorded many times. The rearrangement joins TRBV29-1 to TRBJ1-2; D is possibly TRBD1 (5 bases). CDR1 is SQVTM, CDR2 ANQGSEA, per germline. This CDR3 has 15 residues. With 0 bases removed from V and 5 bases from J, the gap between germline ends came to 16 bases. This CDR3 is CSVEDERGEGYGYTF. Here the CDR3 DNA reads TGCAGCGTTGAAGACGAGAGGGGCGAGGGTTATGGCTACACCTTC.

Ten or more counts support this clonotype. The CDR3 DNA is TGTGCCAGCAGTGGCGGCCAGGGTATCATAGATACGCAGTATTTT. It codes for CASSGGQGIIDTQYF. The chain joins TRBV6-1 to TRBJ2-3, with D maybe TRBD1 (5 bases). From germline, CDR1 is MNHNS and CDR2 SASEGT. This CDR3 is built from 15 residues. Trimming left V 4 bases short and J 5 bases short, with 16 bases between.

This clonotype was found many times. This chain connects TRBV6-2 or TRBV6-3 to TRBJ2-1, with TRBD2 identical over 10 bases. The CDR3 runs to 15 residues. Trimming took 4 bases from V and 5 from J; bases not matched to a gene: 5. Germline V gives CDR1 MNHEY, CDR2 SVGEGT. CDR3 DNA sequence: TGTGCCAGCAGTTCTAGCGGGGGCCGAAACAATGAGCAGTTCTTC. Protein product: CASSSSGGRNNEQFF.

This clonotype was found many times. The rearrangement joins TRBV5-6 to TRBJ2-7; either TRBD1 or TRBD2 may supply D (5 bases each). The CDR3 length is 17 residues. Germline V CDR1 and CDR2: SGHDT, YYEEEE. The V end lost 2 bases, the J end lost 3 bases, and 21 bases lay between the germline ends. CDR3 in DNA: TGTGCCAGCAGCTTAGCCGACCTGGGACCGAGACGCTACGAGCAGTACTTC. Its protein is CASSLADLGPRRYEQYF.

This clonotype has ten or more counts. The chain has TRBV6-2 or TRBV6-3 and TRBJ2-1; 9 nucleotides line up with TRBD2. Germline assignment: CDR1 MNHEY and CDR2 SVGEGT. CDR3 size: 15 residues. With 6 bases clipped from V and 0 bases from J, the junction kept 3 bases outside the gene matches. As DNA, the CDR3 is TGTGCCAGCAGGGTAGCGGGAGACTCCTACAATGAGCAGTTCTTC. The encoded protein is CASRVAGDSYNEQFF.

This clonotype was picked up a small number of times. A much larger clonotype is one base distant, so this may be a read error. The chain carries TRBV7-2 and TRBJ1-1; unclear D gene. V lost 5 bases to trimming and J lost 2 bases, with 9 bases between them. The germline V gene encodes CDR1 SGHTA and CDR2 FQGNSA. The CDR3 has 13 residues. CDR3 amino acids: CASSGKRNTEAFF. Here the CDR3 DNA reads TGTGCCAGCAGCGGAAAACGAAACACTGAAGCTTTCTTT.

This clonotype was seen many times. The V and J genes are TRBV5-1 and TRBJ1-6; TRBD1 matches 8 bases. CDR1 and CDR2 from the germline V gene are SGHRS and YFSETQ. The CDR3 spans 15 residues. The V gene end was trimmed by 4 bases and the J gene end by 10 bases; junction bases not matched to a gene: 10. The CDR3 DNA follows: TGCGCCAGCAGCGATAGGACAGGGAATAGATCACCCCTCCACTTT. Residues: CASSDRTGNRSPLHF.

This clonotype appeared many times. The chain recombines TRBV12-3 or TRBV12-4 with TRBJ1-1; 7 nucleotides line up with TRBD1. This CDR3 is built from 15 residues. Trimming removed 4 bases from V and 5 bases from J; junction bases left unmatched: 10. CDR3 DNA: TGTGCCAGCAGTTCCTACGGACAGGACGCAACTGAAGCTTTCTTT. Translation gives CASSSYGQDATEAFF.

There are many counts of this clonotype. The CDR3 loop is CSAGGQDPYNEQFF. In DNA form, the CDR3 reads TGCAGTGCTGGGGGGCAGGATCCATACAATGAGCAGTTCTTC. J is TRBJ2-1 and V is TRBV20-1; perhaps D is TRBD1 or TRBD2 (6 bases each). The germline CDR1 and CDR2 sequences are DFQATT and SNEGSKA (reference sequence). Between the trimmed V and J ends, which lost 5 bases and 4 bases, there was a span of 15 bases. This CDR3 region has 14 residues.

This clonotype occurred many times. This chain links TRBV4-3 with TRBJ2-5; 7 bases are shared with TRBD2. V was clipped by 0 bases and J by 2 bases; unmatched bases: 6. CDR3 length: 16 amino acids. In germline, CDR1 is LGHNA, CDR2 YSLEER. The CDR3: CASSQDPSGSQETQYF. The DNA for the CDR3 is TGCGCCAGCAGCCAAGATCCTAGCGGCTCTCAAGAGACCCAGTACTTC.

This clonotype was counted ten times or more. This chain links TRBV20-1 with TRBJ1-1; D call uncertain. Trimming cost V 3 bases and J 1 base, with 6 bases left between them. The CDR3 is made up of 12 amino acids. Germline CDR1 DFQATT, CDR2 SNEGSKA (reference sequence). CDR3 nucleotides: TGCAGTGCTAGTGGGCAGAACACTGAAGCTTTCTTT. It is translated as CSASGQNTEAFF.

This clonotype was counted ten times or more. The rearrangement joins TRBV20-1 to TRBJ1-4; the D gene is possibly TRBD1 (6 bases). The V gene lost 5 bases and the J gene lost 2 bases, with 15 bases spanning the gap. CDR1 and CDR2 (germline): DFQATT, SNEGSKA (reference sequence). The CDR3 extends over 15 amino acids. The CDR3 sequence: CSAEGGISTNEKLFF. The CDR3 bases are TGCAGTGCTGAGGGGGGGATCTCGACTAATGAAAAACTGTTTTTT.

Only a few counts were recorded for this clonotype. This could be a read error, since a much larger clone is one nucleotide away. The V call is TRBV11-2, the J call TRBJ2-2; 7 bases are shared with TRBD1. The CDR3 has 17 residues. The junction had 16 bases not matched to a gene; V was cut back by 5 bases and J by 7 bases. The germline gives CDR1 SGHAT, CDR2 FQNNGV. CDR3 sequence (DNA): TGTGCCAGCAGCCCGCTCTCCAAAGGGGGCGCGGGCGGGGAGCTGTTTTTT. It is translated as CASSPLSKGGAGGELFF. The whole variable domain, remainder taken from reference TRBV11-2 and TRBJ2-2, is EAGVAQSPRYKIIEKRQSVAFWCNPISGHATLYWYQQILGQGPKLLIQFQNNGVVDDSQLPKDRFSAERLKGVDSTLKIQPAKLEDSAVYLCASSPLSKGGAGGELFFGEGSRLTVL.

This clonotype has at least ten counts. The rearrangement uses TRBV7-2 and TRBJ1-2, with D possibly being TRBD1 (6 bases). Germline V gene data show CDR1 as SGHTA and CDR2 as FQGNSA. V dropped 4 bases and J dropped 2 bases, with 17 bases sitting between them. The CDR3 is made up of 16 amino acids. The CDR3 protein is CASSSVGAGKNYGYTF. The CDR3 coding sequence is TGTGCCAGCAGCTCTGTGGGGGCAGGGAAAAACTATGGCTACACCTTC.

This clonotype showed up many times. This chain links TRBV6-5 with TRBJ2-3; TRBD2 aligns across 9 bases. This CDR3 spans 20 amino acids. Per the germline V gene, CDR1 is MNHEY and CDR2 is SVGAGI. V shed 0 bases and J 2 bases; nucleotides not matched to a gene: 15. Here the CDR3 reads CASSYSTSGTPSKNTDTQYF. In DNA, the CDR3 is TGTGCCAGCAGTTACTCGACTAGCGGAACCCCCTCCAAAAACACAGATACGCAGTATTTT.

This clonotype was recorded at least ten times. The chain joins TRBV24-1 to TRBJ2-1, with TRBD1 matching 10 bases. Germline CDR1 reads KGHDR; CDR2 reads SFDVKD. Trimming removed 3 bases from V and 7 bases from J; junction bases left unmatched: 5. The CDR3 covers 15 residues. CDR3 loop: CATSDTGTGENEQFF. CDR3 bases: TGTGCCACCAGTGATACAGGGACAGGGGAAAATGAGCAGTTCTTC.

V gene TRBV12-2 combines with J gene TRBJ2-2; no DNA check was done on the table's D call, TRBD1. TRBV12-2 counts as a pseudogene. This CDR3 comprises 17 residues. CDR3 nucleotide sequence: TGTGCAAGTCGCTTTGCGGGACAGATCCCGAACACCGGGGAGCTGTTTTTT. Protein product: CASRFAGQIPNTGELFF.

There are a few counts of this clonotype. The chain is built from TRBV20-1 and TRBJ2-5; TRBD2 matches 7 bases. The CDR3 is made up of 14 amino acids. After removal of 1 base from V and 2 bases from J, the junction contained 4 bases not matched to a gene. The germline V gene has CDR1 DFQATT and CDR2 SNEGSKA (reference sequence). DNA of the CDR3: TGCAGTGCTAGAGGGGGGGGAAATCAAGAGACCCAGTACTTC. Its translation is CSARGGGNQETQYF.

This clonotype was recorded at least ten times. The chain employs TRBV5-1 and TRBJ2-7; 8 nucleotides line up with TRBD1. This CDR3 has 13 residues. The V gene's germline CDR1 is SGHRS and CDR2 YFSETQ. V was clipped by 0 bases and J by 6 bases; unmatched bases: 2. This CDR3 is CASSLETGVEQYF. The CDR3 bases are TGCGCCAGCAGCTTGGAGACAGGGGTCGAGCAGTACTTC. The whole variable domain, filled in from reference TRBV5-1 and TRBJ2-7, reads KAGVTQTPRYLIKTRGQQVTLSCSPISGHRSVSWYQQTPGQGLQFLFEYFSETQRNKGNFPGRFSGRQFSNSRSEMNVSTLELGDSALYLCASSLETGVEQYFGPGTRLTVT.

In its sample, this clonotype was seen many times. This chain connects TRBV29-1 to TRBJ2-1, with D possibly being TRBD1 (5 bases). Germline V lookup: CDR1 SQVTM, CDR2 ANQGSEA. V was trimmed by 6 bases and J by 6 bases, leaving 9 bases between them. The CDR3 is 11 residues long. For the CDR3, the DNA is TGCAGCGTGTCCGACAGCAATGAGCAGTTCTTC. It codes for CSVSDSNEQFF.

This clonotype was picked up many times. The gene calls are TRBV20-1 and TRBJ1-1; D is ambiguous. Germline values: CDR1 DFQATT, CDR2 SNEGSKA (reference sequence). Trimming removed 3 bases from V and 4 bases from J, with 12 bases in between. The CDR3 is made up of 13 amino acids. Here the CDR3 DNA reads TGCAGTGCTAGCCACGGACGGAGCACTGAAGCTTTCTTT. It translates to CSASHGRSTEAFF.

This clonotype was seen many times. J is TRBJ2-2 and V is TRBV5-6; 7 bases map to TRBD1. The CDR3 is made up of 16 amino acids. CDR1 and CDR2 from the germline V gene are SGHDT and YYEEEE. The V segment lost 6 bases and the J segment 4 bases; nucleotides outside the gene matches: 12. The CDR3 reads CASNRPGQSRTGELFF. The CDR3 region has the DNA TGTGCCAGCAACCGCCCGGGACAGAGTCGCACCGGGGAGCTGTTTTTT.

This clonotype has at least ten counts. The V and J genes are TRBV7-2 and TRBJ2-5, with 9 bases aligning to TRBD2. The CDR3 is made up of 16 amino acids. Germline lookup yields CDR1 SGHTA and CDR2 FQGNSA. V shed 1 base, J shed 5 bases, and the junction held 8 bases outside the gene matches. The CDR3 reads CASSLGTSAIVETQYF. CDR3 sequence (DNA): TGTGCCAGCAGCTTAGGGACTAGCGCGATCGTGGAGACCCAGTACTTC.